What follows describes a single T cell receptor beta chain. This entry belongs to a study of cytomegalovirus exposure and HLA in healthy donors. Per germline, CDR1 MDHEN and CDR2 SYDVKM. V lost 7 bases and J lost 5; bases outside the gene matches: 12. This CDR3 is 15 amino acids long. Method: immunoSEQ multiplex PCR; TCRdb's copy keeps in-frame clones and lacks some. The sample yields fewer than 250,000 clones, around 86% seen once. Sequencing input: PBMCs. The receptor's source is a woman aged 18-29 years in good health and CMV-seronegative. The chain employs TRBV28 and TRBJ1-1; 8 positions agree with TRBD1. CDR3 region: CASTLGQGSMTEAFF. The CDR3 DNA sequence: TGTGCCAGCACCCTAGGACAGGGTAGTATGACTGAAGCTTTCTTT.